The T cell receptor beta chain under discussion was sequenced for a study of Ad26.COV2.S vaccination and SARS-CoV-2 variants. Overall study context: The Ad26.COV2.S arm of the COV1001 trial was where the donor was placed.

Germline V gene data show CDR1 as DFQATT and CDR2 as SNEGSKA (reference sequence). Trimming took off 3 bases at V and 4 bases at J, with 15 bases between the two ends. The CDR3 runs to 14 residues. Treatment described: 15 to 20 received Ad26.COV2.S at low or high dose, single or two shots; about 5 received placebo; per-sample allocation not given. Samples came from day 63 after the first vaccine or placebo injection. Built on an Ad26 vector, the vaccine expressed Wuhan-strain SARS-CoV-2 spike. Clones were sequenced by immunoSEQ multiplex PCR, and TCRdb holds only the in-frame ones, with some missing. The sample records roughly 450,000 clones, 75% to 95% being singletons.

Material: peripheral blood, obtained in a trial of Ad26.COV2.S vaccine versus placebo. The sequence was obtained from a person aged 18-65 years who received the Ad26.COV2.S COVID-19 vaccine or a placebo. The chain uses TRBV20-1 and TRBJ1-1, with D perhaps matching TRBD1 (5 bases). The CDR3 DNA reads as TGCAGTGCTAGTCCATGGGGCCAGAGCACTGAAGCTTTCTTT. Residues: CSASPWGQSTEAFF.